A single sample is the source of the 13 T cell receptor beta chains below, sequenced in a study of cytomegalovirus exposure and HLA in healthy donors. Researchers ran the PCR with 60 Vbeta and 13 Jbeta primers. The repertoire was sequenced with immunoSEQ multiplex PCR; TCRdb's copy has only in-frame clones and lacks some. The table lists about 160,000 clones, around 77% of them singletons, with approximately 1.3% in the top ten. Material for sequencing was PBMCs. All receptors come from a man aged 60 to 75 in good health and CMV-seronegative.

The V call is TRBV5-1, the J call TRBJ2-1; 8 bases are shared with TRBD2. The CDR3 consists of 17 residues. The V gene end was trimmed by 3 bases and the J gene end by 2 bases; junction bases not matched to a gene: 10. Germline CDR1 is SGHRS and CDR2 is YFSETQ. CDR3 in DNA: TGCGCCAGCAGCTCCATAAGTAGCGGGACTCCCTACAATGAGCAGTTCTTC. Amino acids: CASSSISSGTPYNEQFF.

Comments on this clone: The identical CDR3 is also encoded by other nucleotide sequences in the sample. The V and J genes are TRBV4-1 and TRBJ2-6; 7 bases are shared with TRBD1. Trimming cost V 1 base and J 4 bases; bases outside gene matches: 7. The germline V gene has CDR1 MGHRA and CDR2 YSYEKL. The CDR3 is 17 residues long. The CDR3 spells CASSQGPTGAGANVLTF. The CDR3 nucleotides read TGCGCCAGCAGCCAAGGTCCCACAGGGGCCGGGGCCAACGTCCTGACTTTC.

The chain links TRBV30 to TRBJ2-3, with a possible D match to TRBD1 (6 bases). The ends were cut back, 7 bases at V and 3 bases at J, with 11 bases in the middle. The CDR3 covers 12 residues. Germline lookup yields CDR1 GTSNPN and CDR2 SVGIG (reference sequence). The CDR3 is CASNRDTDTQYF. Written as DNA, the CDR3 is TGTGCCTCCAACAGGGATACAGATACGCAGTATTTT.

The rearrangement joins TRBV9 to TRBJ2-3; TRBD2 agrees at 12 bases. This CDR3 is built from 18 residues. Germline CDR1 is SGDLS and CDR2 is YYNGEE. The V and J ends lost 0 bases and 4 bases, in that order; junction bases with no gene match: 9. In DNA form, the CDR3 reads TGTGCCAGCAGCGTAGTTGCTAGCGGGGGGGCCACGGCAGATACGCAGTATTTT. Translated, it gives CASSVVASGGATADTQYF. The whole variable domain, remainder taken from reference TRBV9 and TRBJ2-3, is DSGVTQTPKHLITATGQRVTLRCSPRSGDLSVYWYQQSLDQGLQFLIQYYNGEERAKGNILERFSAQQFPDLHSELNLSSLELGDSALYFCASSVVASGGATADTQYFGPGTRLTVL.

This chain connects TRBV9 to TRBJ2-5; 7 nucleotides line up with TRBD1. The germline gives CDR1 SGDLS, CDR2 YYNGEE. After removal of 4 bases from V and 3 bases from J, the junction contained 9 bases not matched to a gene. The CDR3 consists of 15 residues. The CDR3 region has the DNA TGTGCCAGCAGCTCGAATGGGGACAGAGAAGAGACCCAGTACTTC. It encodes CASSSNGDREETQYF.

The chain joins TRBV6-5 to TRBJ1-2, with a possible D match to TRBD1 (5 bases). The germline V gene encodes CDR1 MNHEY and CDR2 SVGAGI. V shed 8 bases and J shed 7 bases, with 11 bases lying between them. CDR3 length: 11 amino acids. The CDR3 region has the DNA TGTGCCAGCGGAAGGGGCTCTGGCTACACCTTC. Translation: CASGRGSGYTF.

The chain carries TRBV5-1 and TRBJ2-5; TRBD2 might be the D (5 bases). Germline-derived CDR1 and CDR2 are SGHRS and YFSETQ. Trimming pared 0 bases from V and 5 bases from J, leaving 11 bases between. This CDR3 has 14 residues. The CDR3 protein is CASSLGRSEETQYF. The CDR3 coding sequence is TGCGCCAGCAGCTTGGGTCGTAGCGAGGAGACCCAGTACTTC.

This clone was picked up a small number of times. The chain joins TRBV7-6 to TRBJ2-3; 7 positions match TRBD2. The CDR3 consists of 17 residues. The V gene's germline CDR1 is SGHVS and CDR2 FNYEAQ. V shed 1 base, J shed 3 bases, and the junction held 10 bases outside the gene matches. CDR3 loop: CASSLDGTAGVTDTQYF. The CDR3 nucleotides are TGTGCCAGCAGCTTAGATGGGACCGCGGGGGTTACAGATACGCAGTATTTT.

For the CDR3, the DNA is TGTGCCAGCAGCCCCACACAGGGGGCAGTTAACACTGAAGCTTTCTTT. Amino acid sequence: CASSPTQGAVNTEAFF. The chain links TRBV7-3 to TRBJ1-1; TRBD1 matches at 9 bases. V dropped 5 bases and J dropped 2; count of bases not matched to a gene: 9. Germline CDR1 is SGHTA and CDR2 is FQGTGA. The CDR3 has 16 residues.

On this clone: Other DNA variants within this sample encode the same CDR3. The chain joins TRBV19 to TRBJ1-5; the D gene is possibly TRBD1 (5 bases). CDR3 size: 14 residues. The germline gives CDR1 LNHDA, CDR2 SQIVND (reference sequence). V was pared by 3 bases and J by 2 bases, with 8 bases between. This CDR3 is CASSIQGGNQPQHF. Here the CDR3 DNA reads TGTGCCAGTAGTATTCAGGGCGGCAATCAGCCCCAGCATTTT.

The CDR3 DNA is TGTGCCAGCAGTCGTACCTCCGGGACAACATACTTC. It codes for CASSRTSGTTYF. The chain carries TRBV7-2 and TRBJ2-7, with D possibly matching TRBD1 (6 bases). V lost 6 bases, J lost 13 bases, and 19 bases lay in between. The CDR3 contains 12 residues. Germline loops: CDR1 SGHTA, CDR2 FQGNSA.

The chain uses TRBV4-3 and TRBJ1-4; unclear D gene. The CDR3 loop spans 15 amino acids. V was cut by 1 base and J by 8 bases, with 14 bases left in between. The germline gives CDR1 LGHNA, CDR2 YSLEER. The CDR3 sequence is CASSQANSFGEKLFF. The CDR3 nucleotides read TGCGCCAGCAGCCAAGCAAACAGCTTTGGCGAAAAACTGTTTTTT.

V and J are TRBV29-1 and TRBJ2-7; TRBD2 agrees at 8 bases. The CDR3 extends over 15 amino acids. The V gene's germline CDR1 is SQVTM and CDR2 ANQGSEA. J was trimmed by 6 bases and V by 0 bases; bases with no gene match: 10. The CDR3 loop reads CSVEDQSAGGGEQYF. The CDR3 DNA follows: TGCAGCGTTGAAGACCAAAGCGCGGGAGGAGGCGAGCAGTACTTC.